This passage covers 18 T cell receptor beta chains from one sample sequenced in a study of T cells in tuberculosis. The data were produced by immunoSEQ multiplex PCR, yet TCRdb's version contains in-frame clones alone and is incomplete. This repertoire shows tens of thousands of clones, nearly 95% found once; its top ten account for roughly 7%. The sample consisted of PBMCs. Receptor source: a donor aged 10 to 29 with latent tuberculosis or without tuberculosis infection.

The J gene is TRBJ2-3, the V gene TRBV7-2; D might be TRBD2 (5 bases). The CDR3 runs to 15 residues. CDR1 SGHTA and CDR2 FQGNSA come from the germline V gene. Trimming pared 5 bases from V and 2 bases from J, leaving 14 bases between. The CDR3 DNA sequence: TGTGCCAGCAGCCCACGACTACTAAACACAGATACGCAGTATTTT. Translating it yields CASSPRLLNTDTQYF.

The genes are TRBV27 and TRBJ1-1; the D gene is possibly TRBD1 (6 bases). CDR1 and CDR2 from the germline V gene are MNHEY and SMNVEV (reference sequence). The V and J ends lost 5 bases and 8 bases respectively, with 18 bases between them. The CDR3 has 14 amino acids. The CDR3 reads CASSLRGGGAEAFF. CDR3 nucleotide sequence: TGTGCCAGCAGTCTCAGAGGGGGGGGTGCAGAAGCTTTCTTT.

This clone appeared once. V usage is TRBV5-1 and J usage is TRBJ1-2, with D unclear. Trimming left V 4 bases short and J 5 bases short, with 9 bases between. Germline V gene data show CDR1 as SGHRS and CDR2 as YFSETQ. The CDR3 consists of 12 residues. The CDR3, as DNA: TGCGCCAGCAGCCAACAAAAATATGGCTACACCTTC. Amino acid sequence: CASSQQKYGYTF.

J is TRBJ2-1 and V is TRBV11-2; 11 bases line up with TRBD2. In germline, CDR1 is SGHAT, CDR2 FQNNGV. Germline trimming cut 2 bases from V and 13 bases from J; bases unmatched to any gene: 16. The CDR3 has 17 amino acids. The CDR3, as DNA: TGTGCCAGCAGCTTATTCTTTAGGGCTAGCGGGGGGTTTGTCCAGTTCTTC. Residues: CASSLFFRASGGFVQFF.

The V call is TRBV7-3, the J call TRBJ2-1; 8 nucleotides agree with TRBD2. CDR3 length: 14 amino acids. CDR1 and CDR2 from the germline V gene are SGHTA and FQGTGA. V was pared by 5 bases and J by 5 bases, with 5 bases of the junction left unmatched. The CDR3 here is CASSRGLVDNEQFF. DNA for the CDR3: TGTGCCAGCAGCCGGGGACTAGTCGACAATGAGCAGTTCTTC.

The chain carries TRBV5-6 and TRBJ1-1; no firm D call. The CDR3 has 11 residues. V shed 4 bases and J shed 13 bases, with 14 bases lying between them. Per germline, CDR1 SGHDT and CDR2 YYEEEE. This CDR3 reads CASSPRCRCFF. The CDR3 bases are TGTGCCAGCAGCCCTAGATGTCGTTGTTTCTTT.

The chain links TRBV11-2 to TRBJ1-1; D gene unclear. The CDR3 contains 14 residues. Germline CDR1 is SGHAT and CDR2 is FQNNGV. V was pared by 3 bases and J by 4 bases, with 12 bases between. The CDR3 nucleotides read TGTGCCAGCAGCTTTCGCGGGCTACGCACTGAAGCTTTCTTT. As protein: CASSFRGLRTEAFF.

The chain couples TRBV7-3 to TRBJ2-1; D unclear. The CDR3 is 13 residues long. V lost 1 base, J lost 3 bases, and 4 bases lay in between. From germline, CDR1 is SGHTA and CDR2 FQGTGA. CDR3 coding DNA: TGTGCCAGCAGCTTAAACTTCTACAATGAGCAGTTCTTC. Protein: CASSLNFYNEQFF.

CDR3 loop: CASSLSGRGRIGELFF. DNA for the CDR3: TGTGCCAGCAGTTTATCCGGGAGGGGGCGGATCGGGGAGCTGTTTTTT. The rearrangement joins TRBV27 to TRBJ2-2; tentatively, D is TRBD2 (8 bases). V was shortened by 0 bases and J by 7 bases, with 15 bases between the two germline ends. Germline CDR1 reads MNHEY; CDR2 reads SMNVEV (reference sequence). There are 16 residues in the CDR3.

The chain joins TRBV27 to TRBJ2-7, with D uncertain. The CDR3 is made up of 13 amino acids. V lost 2 bases to trimming and J lost 4 bases, with 9 bases between them. Germline CDR1 is MNHEY and CDR2 is SMNVEV (reference sequence). This CDR3 is CASSLARSYEQYF. The CDR3, as DNA: TGTGCCAGCAGTTTAGCGAGGTCATACGAGCAGTACTTC.

The V and J genes are TRBV18 and TRBJ2-1; D is unclear. V shed 5 bases and J shed 8 bases, with 7 bases lying between them. The CDR3 consists of 11 residues. From germline, CDR1 is KGHSH and CDR2 LQKENI. CDR3 loop: CASSFLDEQFF. The CDR3 DNA is TGTGCCAGCTCATTTCTAGATGAGCAGTTCTTC.

This clone has a single count. This chain joins TRBV10-3 and TRBJ2-7; no clear D. This CDR3 comprises 15 residues. Deletions cut 0 bases from V and 8 bases from J, with 17 bases between. Per the germline V gene, CDR1 is ENHRY and CDR2 is SYGVKD. The CDR3 spells CAISESGQSSIKQYF. The CDR3 DNA is TGTGCCATCAGTGAGTCGGGCCAATCCTCTATAAAGCAGTACTTC.

This clone showed up just a few times. The rearrangement uses TRBV7-9 and TRBJ2-7; the D gene is possibly TRBD2 (6 bases). The CDR3 loop spans 16 amino acids. From germline, CDR1 is SEHNR and CDR2 FQNEAQ (reference sequence). V was shortened by 0 bases and J by 0 bases, with 12 bases between the two germline ends. The CDR3 reads CASSLAGGISSYEQYF. CDR3 coding DNA: TGTGCCAGCAGCTTAGCTGGCGGGATTAGCTCCTACGAGCAGTACTTC.

This chain links TRBV14 with TRBJ1-6; 7 bases fit TRBD1. The germline V gene has CDR1 SGHDN and CDR2 FVKESK. The CDR3 is made up of 18 amino acids. Trimming took 5 bases from V and 5 from J; bases not matched to a gene: 15. DNA for the CDR3: TGTGCCAGCAGCGCCGGGACAGTCCCTTTTCTGAATAATTCACCCCTCCACTTT. Translating gives CASSAGTVPFLNNSPLHF.

V gene TRBV7-8 combines with J gene TRBJ1-2; tentatively, D is TRBD1 (5 bases). V lost 1 base and J lost 8, with 8 bases in between. Germline-derived CDR1 and CDR2 are SGHVS and FQNEAQ. This CDR3 region has 12 residues. CDR3 nucleotide sequence: TGTGCCAGCAGCTTAGACAGGCAGGGCTACACCTTC. This encodes CASSLDRQGYTF.

This sequence joins TRBV28 and TRBJ1-1; D might be TRBD1 (6 bases). The CDR3 contains 14 residues. Germline V gene sequence: CDR1 MDHEN, CDR2 SYDVKM. V was clipped by 3 bases and J by 6 bases, with 14 bases between them. This chain's CDR3 is CASSFHTGRPEAFF. The CDR3 DNA is TGTGCCAGCAGTTTCCATACAGGGCGTCCTGAAGCTTTCTTT. The whole variable domain, filled in from reference TRBV28 and TRBJ1-1, reads DVKVTQSSRYLVKRTGEKVFLECVQDMDHENMFWYRQDPGLGLRLIYFSYDVKMKEKGDIPEGYSVSREKKERFSLILESASTNQTSMYLCASSFHTGRPEAFFGQGTRLTVV.

V usage is TRBV9 and J usage is TRBJ2-1; 10 positions agree with TRBD2. J was trimmed by 3 bases and V by 4 bases; bases with no gene match: 7. The CDR3 runs 16 residues. Germline CDR1 and CDR2: SGDLS and YYNGEE. CDR3 bases: TGTGCCAGCAGCCCCCGGCTAGCGGGGGTCTACAATGAGCAGTTCTTC. Its translation: CASSPRLAGVYNEQFF.

The V and J genes are TRBV5-4 and TRBJ2-7, with 14 bases aligning to TRBD2. Germline CDR1 reads SGHNT; CDR2 reads YYREEE (reference sequence). The CDR3 sequence is 15 residues long. V was clipped by 6 bases and J by 7 bases; unmatched bases: 9. The CDR3 DNA follows: TGTGCCAGCACCGTGGGACTAGCGGGAGTGGGAGAGCAGTACTTC. It is translated as CASTVGLAGVGEQYF.